This T cell receptor beta chain is drawn from a study of early T cells in non-severe SARS-CoV-2 infection. Study at large: Chains from this unsorted whole-blood bulk RNA could not be paired. Findings and caveats of the study: In VDJdb matching, anti-spike CD8 responses were favored while private and CD4 specificities went missing.

The TCR library protocol was used to attach unique molecular identifiers. These identifiers were attached to individual cDNA molecules. In TCRdb, the 5' RACE reads were re-called with MiXCR into one record per CDR3 protein. The table includes 60,000 or so distinct CDR3 sequences, about 16% detected once. V lost 1 base, J lost 4 bases, and 3 bases stayed unmatched. Germline CDR1 is SGHKS and CDR2 is YYEKEE (reference sequence). The CDR3 spans 15 residues. This clonotype rates as medium-sized (0.01 to 0.1%). Its matching antigen is unknown. The source of this sequence is an adult who was a healthcare worker with PCR-confirmed SARS-CoV-2 infection or an uninfected control (not recorded which). The input for sequencing was whole blood, taken at baseline. This chain links TRBV5-5 with TRBJ2-5; 11 bases line up with TRBD2. The CDR3 DNA sequence: TGTGCCAGCAGCTTGAATAGCGGGGGGGCAGAGACCCAGTACTTC. Amino acid sequence: CASSLNSGGAETQYF.